The 21 T cell receptor beta chains given below trace back to one sample, sequenced in a study of identical twins. TCRdb recomputed calls from the 5' RACE reads with MiXCR, one row per CDR3 protein. The sample lists 700,000 or so distinct CDR3 sequences; over 8.5% were seen once. These records were also assigned to another study, of yellow fever vaccine responses in identical twins.

Sequences were obtained from PBMCs. The receptors shown here come from a young woman in good health.

This chain joins TRBV28 and TRBJ1-1; 8 bases fit TRBD1. The CDR3 has 14 residues. V lost 6 bases to trimming and J lost 4 bases; unmatched junction nucleotides: 7. Looked up from germline, CDR1 is MDHEN and CDR2 is SYDVKM. In DNA form, the CDR3 reads TGTGCCAGCAGCATGACAGGGGAGGGCACTGAAGCTTTCTTT. Residues: CASSMTGEGTEAFF.

The chain carries TRBV27 and TRBJ2-6, with D perhaps matching TRBD1 (8 bases). With 3 bases removed from V and 0 bases from J, the gap between germline ends came to 18 bases. CDR1 is MNHEY and CDR2 is SMNVEV in the germline V gene (reference sequence). The CDR3 has 19 residues. CDR3 nucleotide sequence: TGTGCCAGCAGTTTCTCTATACAGGGGGGGGTCTCTGGGGCCAACGTCCTGACTTTC. Its translation is CASSFSIQGGVSGANVLTF.

V gene TRBV9 combines with J gene TRBJ2-7; 11 bases align to TRBD2. This CDR3 region has 18 residues. The germline CDR1 and CDR2 sequences are SGDLS and YYNGEE. V trimming: 0 bases; J trimming: 1 base; junction bases outside the gene matches: 9. CDR3 sequence: CASSVEASGRFSSYEQYF. CDR3 in DNA: TGTGCCAGCAGCGTAGAGGCTAGCGGGAGGTTCTCATCCTACGAGCAGTACTTC.

V and J are TRBV20-1 and TRBJ2-1; 9 nucleotides agree with TRBD2. J gave up 12 bases and V 2 bases, and 11 bases lay outside the gene matches. This CDR3 is 14 amino acids long. Per germline, CDR1 DFQATT and CDR2 SNEGSKA (reference sequence). CDR3 protein: CSARILAGSPGQFF. CDR3 bases: TGCAGTGCTAGAATACTAGCGGGTTCCCCGGGGCAGTTCTTC.

This clonotype was found a few times. V and J are TRBV19 and TRBJ2-7; TRBD2 aligns across 10 bases. The germline V gene encodes CDR1 LNHDA and CDR2 SQIVND (reference sequence). Germline trimming cut 6 bases from V and 4 bases from J; bases unmatched to any gene: 9. The CDR3 contains 15 residues. This chain's CDR3 is CASSHTSGTLYEQYF. CDR3 DNA: TGTGCCAGTAGCCACACTAGCGGGACCTTATACGAGCAGTACTTC.

This clonotype was detected ten times or more. Relative to the germline gene, one junction end is altered; a read error may explain this. The chain recombines TRBV7-7 with TRBJ1-4; D is perhaps TRBD1 (5 bases). The CDR3 is made up of 14 amino acids. CDR1 is SSHAT and CDR2 is FNYEAQ in the germline V gene (reference sequence). The CDR3 spells CASSLGPGNEKLFF. The CDR3 DNA reads as TGTGCTAGCAGCCTGGGACCGGGTAATGAAAAACTGTTTTTT.

The chain uses TRBV3-1 and TRBJ1-3; unclear D gene. The ends were cut back, 3 bases at V and 2 bases at J, with 11 bases in the middle. Looked up from germline, CDR1 is LGHDT and CDR2 is YNNKEL (reference sequence). The CDR3 has 15 residues. CDR3 bases: TGTGCCAGCAGCCAGGGCGTCGACGCTGGAAACACCATATATTTT. Its translation is CASSQGVDAGNTIYF.

This clonotype was counted between two and nine times. This chain uses TRBV12-3 or TRBV12-4 with TRBJ1-1, with 11 bases lining up with TRBD1. The CDR3 has 14 residues. Trimming cost V 7 bases and J 4 bases; bases outside gene matches: 5. The CDR3 sequence is CASITGQGATEAFF. The CDR3 nucleotides are TGTGCCAGCATTACCGGACAGGGGGCCACTGAAGCTTTCTTT.

This chain uses TRBV5-1 with TRBJ1-4; D is unresolved. CDR3 length: 12 amino acids. Germline V gene data show CDR1 as SGHRS and CDR2 as YFSETQ. V was cut by 1 base and J by 8 bases, with 6 bases left in between. CDR3 sequence: CASSLTREKLFF. CDR3 bases: TGCGCCAGCAGCTTGACGAGGGAAAAACTGTTTTTT.

This clonotype showed up just a few times. This sequence joins TRBV5-1 and TRBJ1-4; TRBD1 might be the D (5 bases). The CDR3 has 15 residues. Germline assignment: CDR1 SGHRS and CDR2 YFSETQ. V dropped 4 bases and J dropped 6 bases, with 16 bases sitting between them. The CDR3 DNA is TGCGCCAGCAGCAAGACAGCCCTCTATCATGAAAAACTGTTTTTT. This sequence encodes CASSKTALYHEKLFF.

This clonotype was detected a few times. J is TRBJ2-7 and V is TRBV5-5, with a tentative D call TRBD1 (6 bases). The CDR3 extends over 14 amino acids. The V and J ends lost 0 bases and 7 bases respectively, with 14 bases between them. CDR1 and CDR2 (germline): SGHKS, YYEKEE (reference sequence). DNA for the CDR3: TGTGCCAGCAGCTTGGGGCAGGGGAAGGGGGAGCAGTACTTC. Its protein product is CASSLGQGKGEQYF. Full variable domain (outside the CDR3, taken from reference TRBV5-5 and TRBJ2-7): DAGVTQSPTHLIKTRGQQVTLRCSPISGHKSVSWYQQVLGQGPQFIFQYYEKEERGRGNFPDRFSARQFPNYSSELNVNALLLGDSALYLCASSLGQGKGEQYFGPGTRLTVT.

This clonotype appeared a few times. V usage is TRBV19 and J usage is TRBJ1-5; D is undetermined. Trimming stripped 5 bases from V and 9 bases from J, with 14 bases between. This CDR3 contains 13 residues. Germline CDR1 is LNHDA and CDR2 is SQIVND (reference sequence). The DNA for the CDR3 is TGTGCCAGTAGTTCGAATACGAGGGCGCCCCAGCATTTT. Translated: CASSSNTRAPQHF.

The chain joins TRBV20-1 to TRBJ2-5; maybe TRBD2 (7 bases). The CDR3 has 14 residues. Germline V lookup: CDR1 DFQATT, CDR2 SNEGSKA (reference sequence). Trimming shortened V by 1 base and J by 8 bases, and 17 bases separated the two germline ends. The CDR3 coding sequence is TGCAGTGCTAGAGTGCCAGGGGAGGGGCCCACCCAGTACTTC. It is translated as CSARVPGEGPTQYF.

V and J are TRBV5-1 and TRBJ1-2; D is possibly TRBD1 (5 bases). Germline assignment: CDR1 SGHRS and CDR2 YFSETQ. The V gene lost 0 bases and the J gene lost 8 bases, with 11 bases spanning the gap. The CDR3 length is 13 residues. In DNA form, the CDR3 reads TGCGCCAGCAGCTTGGCCGGGGCTTCCGGCTACACCTTC. This gives the protein CASSLAGASGYTF.

The sample holds a few counts of this clonotype. This chain connects TRBV12-3 or TRBV12-4 to TRBJ1-2; D perhaps matches TRBD1 (6 bases). This CDR3 region has 16 residues. Trimming removed 5 bases at V and 0 bases at J, with 16 bases between. The chain's CDR3 is CASSPSRTAPNYGYTF. CDR3 coding DNA: TGTGCCAGCAGTCCCTCCCGGACAGCCCCTAACTATGGCTACACCTTC.

The chain employs TRBV27 and TRBJ2-7, with 11 bases that match TRBD2. Germline CDR1 is MNHEY and CDR2 is SMNVEV (reference sequence). V shed 0 bases and J 9 bases; nucleotides not matched to a gene: 7. The CDR3 covers 15 residues. The CDR3 DNA is TGTGCCAGCAGTTTATCGGGACTAGCGGAACTCGGGCAGTACTTC. Translating it yields CASSLSGLAELGQYF.

This clonotype was observed a handful of times. The rearrangement joins TRBV27 to TRBJ2-1; 10 bases agree with TRBD1. The CDR3 is 13 residues long. In germline, CDR1 is MNHEY, CDR2 SMNVEV (reference sequence). Trimming cost V 4 bases and J 7 bases; bases outside gene matches: 1. CDR3 residues: CASSWDRGNEQFF. The DNA of the CDR3 is TGTGCCAGCAGTTGGGACAGGGGTAATGAGCAGTTCTTC.

This clonotype was recorded at least ten times. V and J are TRBV3-1 and TRBJ1-3; D is undetermined. Per the germline V gene, CDR1 is LGHDT and CDR2 is YNNKEL (reference sequence). The germline V and J ends were trimmed by 1 base and 2 bases, with 6 bases remaining between them. CDR3 length: 14 residues. The CDR3 spells CASSQGGPGNTIYF. The DNA for the CDR3 is TGTGCCAGCAGCCAAGGTGGTCCTGGAAACACCATATATTTT.

The chain joins TRBV11-2 to TRBJ1-5; 10 bases match TRBD1. The CDR3 runs to 15 residues. Germline V gene lookup returns CDR1 SGHAT and CDR2 FQNNGV. Trimming removed 5 bases from V and 4 bases from J; junction bases left unmatched: 5. Here the CDR3 reads CASSTGQGGNQPQHF. CDR3 in DNA: TGTGCCAGCAGCACAGGACAGGGGGGTAATCAGCCCCAGCATTTT. The full variable domain, rest sourced from reference TRBV11-2 and TRBJ1-5, is EAGVAQSPRYKIIEKRQSVAFWCNPISGHATLYWYQQILGQGPKLLIQFQNNGVVDDSQLPKDRFSAERLKGVDSTLKIQPAKLEDSAVYLCASSTGQGGNQPQHFGDGTRLSIL.

The sample holds many counts of this clonotype. The CDR3 bases are TGTGCCAGCAGTGTGGACGAGCAGTACTTC. It translates to CASSVDEQYF. This chain joins TRBV12-3 or TRBV12-4 and TRBJ2-7; no clear D gene. V was clipped by 5 bases and J by 5 bases, with 4 bases between them. The CDR3 covers 10 residues.

This clonotype was detected only a few times. The chain joins TRBV3-1 to TRBJ1-3; TRBD1 aligns across 8 bases. The germline V gene encodes CDR1 LGHDT and CDR2 YNNKEL (reference sequence). Trimming at V came to 0 bases and at J to 2 bases, leaving 6 bases not matched to a gene. This CDR3 region has 17 residues. CDR3 residues: CASSQETPGGTGNTIYF. CDR3 nucleotide sequence: TGTGCCAGCAGCCAAGAAACCCCAGGGGGCACTGGAAACACCATATATTTT.